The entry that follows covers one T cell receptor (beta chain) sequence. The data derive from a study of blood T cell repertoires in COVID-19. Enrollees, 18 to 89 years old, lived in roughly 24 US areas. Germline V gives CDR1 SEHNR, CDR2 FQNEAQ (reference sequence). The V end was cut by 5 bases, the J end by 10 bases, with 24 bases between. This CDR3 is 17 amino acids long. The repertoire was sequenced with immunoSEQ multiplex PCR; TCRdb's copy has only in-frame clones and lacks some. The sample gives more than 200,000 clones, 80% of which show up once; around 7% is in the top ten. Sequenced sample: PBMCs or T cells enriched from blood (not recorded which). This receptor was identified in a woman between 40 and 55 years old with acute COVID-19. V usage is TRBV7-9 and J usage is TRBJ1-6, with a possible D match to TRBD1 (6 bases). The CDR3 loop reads CASSPRAVQGGRSPLHF. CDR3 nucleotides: TGTGCCAGCAGCCCTAGGGCCGTACAGGGTGGGAGATCACCCCTCCACTTT.